This T cell receptor (beta chain) was profiled in a study of sequential checkpoint blockade in melanoma (dated by TCRdb to between 2018 and 2021). At the level of the whole study: Patients were assigned by 1:1 randomization to either first-line nivolumab followed by ipilimumab (arm A) or ipilimumab followed by nivolumab (arm B). Maintenance nivolumab came after each of the two trial sequences.

As for this clone: No cognate antigen has been identified for it. No clone much larger than this one lies a single base away; base qualities are absent.

CDR1 and CDR2, per the germline V gene (reference sequence), are LNHDA and SQIVND. From the cysteine up to the phenylalanine, the CDR3 has a length of 17 residues. This entry keeps only the CDR3 DNA: 51 bases, framed from base 1. The germline V and J ends show losses of 0 bases and 4 bases respectively, and no gene match explains 10 bases of the junction. General study outcomes and caveats: The response-prediction model combining TCR metrics and mutation burden needs validation in larger, independent patient cohorts.

The treatment or condition label, as the study defines it: randomized to nivolumab then ipilimumab (arm A) or the reverse (arm B). Prior DNA-damaging chemotherapy had not been received by any trial patient. Live CD3+CD8+ cells negative for CD19 and CD56 were sorted from thawed PBMCs on a FACS Aria II flow cytometer. Samples were obtained from patients with melanoma enrolled in CheckMate 064, a randomized, open-label phase II trial of sequential checkpoint blockade. Peripheral blood mononuclear cells were collected by leukapheresis, purified with Ficoll-Paque, and frozen in human serum with roughly 10% DMSO. Immediately after sorting, the purity of sorted blood CD3+CD8+ cells was verified to be >95%, after which DNA was extracted. The immunoSEQ Assay was used to immunosequence TCRbeta CDR3 regions from genomic DNA. Before high-throughput sequencing, the genomic DNA was amplified using bias-controlled multiplex PCR. The paper's processing steps were these. To quantify the absolute abundance of each unique TCRbeta CDR3 region, the sequences were collapsed and filtered. Clonality was defined as 1 minus Pielou's evenness and was calculated using productive rearrangements only. Clones with significantly greater frequencies in on-treatment versus baseline samples were identified using a previously published method. Entries here come from immuneACCESS through TCRdb and include only in-frame sequences with V and J called. Some clones fail to appear in such tables; in the studies checked, an unresolved V gene covers under half of the shortfall, and the cause of the remainder is unknown. V and J calls and clone size are copied from that table; D and trimming were computed from the DNA. The sample table shows under 20,000 clones, and roughly 66% are seen once. The ten biggest clones cover approximately 20% of the sample.

The starting material was CD8+ T cells sorted from blood (inferred from file names), obtained from a patient given nivolumab and ipilimumab in sequence. The origin of this receptor is a human donor with melanoma. The V and J segments used are TRBV19 and TRBJ2-7; 9 middle bases align to TRBD1. The DNA sequence is given as TGTGCCAGTAGTATAGATCTATGGACAGGGGAAAAGTACGAGCAGTACTTC. Its translation reads: CASSIDLWTGEKYEQYF.